The 20 T cell receptor beta chains reported below all come from one sample, sequenced in a study of graft-versus-host responses after intestinal transplantation. Here immunoSEQ multiplex PCR was the method, and the copy in TCRdb shows in-frame clones only, minus some. The table has around 30,000 clones, around 78% seen once; the top ten hold 0.9% to 1.2%. The sequences come from PBMCs, collected approximately 29 days after intestinal transplant. The receptors derive from a human patient who received an intestinal transplant, so some T cells may come from the graft donor.

The rearrangement uses TRBV11-1 and TRBJ2-7; D might be TRBD1 (5 bases). This CDR3 region has 15 residues. Germline CDR1 and CDR2: SGHAT and FQDESV (reference sequence). Trimming removed 1 base at V and 1 base at J, with 11 bases between. This chain's CDR3 is CASSLDRSDSYEQYF. DNA of the CDR3: TGTGCCAGCAGCTTAGACAGGTCCGATTCCTACGAGCAGTACTTC.

V usage is TRBV5-4 and J usage is TRBJ1-1; TRBD1 might be the D (5 bases). This CDR3 contains 16 residues. CDR1 SGHNT and CDR2 YYREEE come from the germline V gene (reference sequence). V was pared by 4 bases and J by 1 base, with 17 bases between. Here the CDR3 DNA reads TGTGCCAGCAGCGAAGTCGGGGGGGGACCGAACACTGAAGCTTTCTTT. Translated, it gives CASSEVGGGPNTEAFF. The variable domain in full, with the rest retrieved from reference TRBV5-4 and TRBJ1-1, is ETGVTQSPTHLIKTRGQQVTLRCSSQSGHNTVSWYQQALGQGPQFIFQYYREEENGRGNFPPRFSGLQFPNYSSELNVNALELDDSALYLCASSEVGGGPNTEAFFGQGTRLTVV.

CDR3 loop: CASSPISGVRGDQYF. CDR3 DNA sequence: TGTGCCAGCTCACCAATCTCCGGGGTGAGGGGAGACCAGTACTTC. The chain recombines TRBV18 with TRBJ2-5, with D perhaps assigned TRBD1 or TRBD2 (5 bases each). The V end was cut by 2 bases, the J end by 10 bases, with 20 bases between. The length of the CDR3 is 15 residues. The V gene's germline CDR1 is KGHSH and CDR2 LQKENI.

This rearrangement joins TRBV2 to TRBJ2-7; 11 bases are shared with TRBD2. Per the germline V gene, CDR1 is SNHLY and CDR2 is FYNNEI. Trimming cost V 6 bases and J 6 bases; bases outside gene matches: 4. The CDR3 is 13 residues long. In nucleotides, the CDR3 is TGTGCCAGCAGAACCGGGACTAGCGGCGAGCAGTACTTC. Encoded protein: CASRTGTSGEQYF.

This rearrangement joins TRBV4-1 to TRBJ2-2; 16 bases fit TRBD2. The ends lost 4 bases at V and 5 bases at J; junction bases unmatched: 7. CDR1 and CDR2 from the germline V gene are MGHRA and YSYEKL. The CDR3 loop spans 18 amino acids. For the CDR3, the DNA is TGCGCCAGCAGCCTAGGGACTAGCGGGAGGGCGGGGACCGGGGAGCTGTTTTTT. This gives the protein CASSLGTSGRAGTGELFF.

The V call is TRBV5-1, the J call TRBJ2-5; 7 bases map to TRBD1. Per the germline V gene, CDR1 is SGHRS and CDR2 is YFSETQ. The CDR3 has 18 amino acids. J lost 0 bases, V lost 4 bases, and 15 bases had no gene match. Here the CDR3 reads CASSDSYRGQRYQETQYF. CDR3 sequence (DNA): TGCGCCAGCAGCGACTCCTACAGGGGTCAGCGGTACCAAGAGACCCAGTACTTC.

Points on this clone: Different DNA sequences within this sample yield the same CDR3. The rearrangement links TRBV28 to TRBJ1-2; a weak D match, TRBD1 (6 bases). CDR1 MDHEN and CDR2 SYDVKM come from the germline V gene. The V and J ends lost 3 bases and 3 bases respectively, with 11 bases between them. This CDR3 is 14 amino acids long. CDR3 DNA: TGTGCCAGCAGTTTCCAGGGGCTCCACTATGGCTACACCTTC. Translating it yields CASSFQGLHYGYTF.

The chain uses TRBV6-5 and TRBJ1-2; D unclear. Trimming removed 3 bases at V and 4 bases at J, with 9 bases between. The CDR3 length is 13 residues. CDR1 and CDR2 from the germline V gene are MNHEY and SVGAGI. The CDR3 loop is CASSYYRSYGYTF. As DNA, the CDR3 is TGTGCCAGCAGTTATTACAGATCCTATGGCTACACCTTC.

This chain joins TRBV27 and TRBJ2-1, with 15 bases matching TRBD2. V lost 4 bases and J lost 9; bases outside the gene matches: 10. The CDR3 is made up of 17 amino acids. Germline-derived CDR1 and CDR2 are MNHEY and SMNVEV (reference sequence). CDR3 in amino acids: CASSSPTGTSGRIEQFF. The CDR3 nucleotides read TGTGCCAGCAGTTCGCCCACCGGGACTAGCGGGAGGATTGAGCAGTTCTTC.

The CDR3 bases are TGCGCCAGCAGCCAAGACAACGGAGACAGGGAGACCTACGAGCAGTACTTC. The encoded protein is CASSQDNGDRETYEQYF. The chain joins TRBV4-1 to TRBJ2-7; 7 bases align to TRBD1. Trimming removed 0 bases from V and 2 bases from J; junction bases left unmatched: 10. CDR1 and CDR2 (germline): MGHRA, YSYEKL. The CDR3 is made up of 17 amino acids.

The chain is built from TRBV20-1 and TRBJ1-2; possible D gene TRBD1, 6 bases. Deletions cut 6 bases from V and 5 bases from J, with 10 bases between. There are 11 residues in the CDR3. Germline loops: CDR1 DFQATT, CDR2 SNEGSKA (reference sequence). The CDR3 nucleotides read TGCAGTGCGGGGGGCGTTTATGGCTACACCTTC. Translated: CSAGGVYGYTF.

This chain links TRBV7-4 with TRBJ2-6; 7 bases are a match to TRBD1. Trimming cost V 5 bases and J 3 bases; bases outside gene matches: 13. The length of the CDR3 is 18 residues. The V gene's germline CDR1 is SGHVT and CDR2 SQSDAQ. The CDR3 DNA reads TGTGCCAGCAGCCCCCCCTACAGGGGTGGAGTTGGGGCCAACGTCCTGACTTTC. Translation gives CASSPPYRGGVGANVLTF.

This chain connects TRBV9 to TRBJ1-1; no clear D. The ends were cut back, 0 bases at V and 0 bases at J, with 3 bases in the middle. Germline lookup yields CDR1 SGDLS and CDR2 YYNGEE. The CDR3 contains 13 residues. This CDR3 is CASSVDVNTEAFF. The CDR3 coding sequence is TGTGCCAGCAGCGTAGACGTGAACACTGAAGCTTTCTTT.

V usage is TRBV30 and J usage is TRBJ1-2; D might be TRBD1 (6 bases). In germline, CDR1 is GTSNPN, CDR2 SVGIG (reference sequence). Trimming stripped 3 bases from V and 2 bases from J, with 13 bases between. CDR3 length equals 14 residues. The CDR3 loop is CAWRRGRGNYGYTF. The CDR3 bases are TGTGCCTGGAGAAGGGGGAGAGGCAACTATGGCTACACCTTC.

This CDR3 reads CASSFRRVYEQYF. Written as DNA, the CDR3 is TGTGCCAGCAGCTTTCGAAGGGTCTACGAGCAGTACTTC. The V gene is TRBV5-6, the J gene TRBJ2-7, with D unresolved. The CDR3 consists of 13 residues. Per the germline V gene, CDR1 is SGHDT and CDR2 is YYEEEE. V was pared by 2 bases and J by 3 bases, with 9 bases between.

V usage is TRBV5-4 and J usage is TRBJ2-1; 11 positions agree with TRBD2. J lost 7 bases, V lost 5 bases, and 5 bases had no gene match. The CDR3 is made up of 14 amino acids. Germline V gene sequence: CDR1 SGHNT, CDR2 YYREEE (reference sequence). DNA of the CDR3: TGTGCCAGCAGTTTGACTAGCGGGGTAAATGAGCAGTTCTTC. It codes for CASSLTSGVNEQFF.

This clone was seen more than once but under ten times. This chain links TRBV5-1 with TRBJ1-1; possibly TRBD1 for D (5 bases). Germline V gene lookup returns CDR1 SGHRS and CDR2 YFSETQ. The CDR3 length is 16 residues. Trimming took 1 base from V and 0 from J, leaving 13 bases between them. CDR3 coding DNA: TGCGCCAGCAGCTTGAACAGGCTAACGATGAACACTGAAGCTTTCTTT. Translation: CASSLNRLTMNTEAFF.

This sequence joins TRBV18 and TRBJ1-1, with TRBD1 matching over 12 bases. The germline V gene has CDR1 KGHSH and CDR2 LQKENI. The CDR3 has 17 residues. The junction had 7 bases not matched to a gene; V was cut back by 4 bases and J by 1 base. CDR3 nucleotides: TGTGCCAGCTCACTAACCCGGGACAGGGGGCCGAACACTGAAGCTTTCTTT. It is translated as CASSLTRDRGPNTEAFF. Full variable domain (outside the CDR3, taken from reference TRBV18 and TRBJ1-1): NAGVMQNPRHLVRRRGQEARLRCSPMKGHSHVYWYRQLPEEGLKFMVYLQKENIIDESGMPKERFSAEFPKEGPSILRIQQVVRGDSAAYFCASSLTRDRGPNTEAFFGQGTRLTVV.

This clone was counted only a few times. The chain couples TRBV5-4 to TRBJ2-6; 7 nucleotides match TRBD1. This CDR3 contains 16 residues. Germline V CDR1 and CDR2: SGHNT, YYREEE (reference sequence). Losses at the gene ends were 0 bases for V and 2 bases for J; bases not matched to a gene: 2. The CDR3 is CASSLDRGTGANVLTF. The CDR3 nucleotides read TGTGCCAGCAGCTTGGACAGGGGTACTGGGGCCAACGTCCTGACTTTC. Combining the CDR3 with reference TRBV5-4 and TRBJ2-6 gives the whole variable domain ETGVTQSPTHLIKTRGQQVTLRCSSQSGHNTVSWYQQALGQGPQFIFQYYREEENGRGNFPPRFSGLQFPNYSSELNVNALELDDSALYLCASSLDRGTGANVLTFGAGSRLTVL.

The chain has TRBV6-5 and TRBJ2-1; 8 nucleotides match TRBD2. This CDR3 spans 16 amino acids. V was clipped by 0 bases and J by 4 bases; unmatched bases: 5. Germline V gene data show CDR1 as MNHEY and CDR2 as SVGAGI. The CDR3 here is CASSYSTTSVYNEQFF. In nucleotides, the CDR3 is TGTGCCAGCAGTTACTCGACGACTAGCGTATACAATGAGCAGTTCTTC.